Presented here are 10 T cell receptor beta chains from one specimen sequenced in a study of cytomegalovirus exposure and HLA in healthy donors. Primers for the PCR totalled 60 Vbeta and 13 Jbeta. Produced via immunoSEQ multiplex PCR; TCRdb's table is partial and in-frame only. The data show roughly 180,000 clones, 76% seen once. The sequenced sample consisted of PBMCs. The receptor source for this set is a man aged 18 to 35 in good health and CMV-seronegative.

The chain couples TRBV6-4 to TRBJ1-4, with no clear D. V lost 6 bases to trimming and J lost 12 bases, with 8 bases between them. Per germline, CDR1 MRHNA and CDR2 SNTAGT. The CDR3 spans 10 residues. The CDR3 sequence is CASSGSELFF. For the CDR3, the DNA is TGTGCCAGCAGCGGAAGCGAACTGTTTTTT.

The genes are TRBV5-1 and TRBJ2-7, with D perhaps TRBD2 (6 bases). Looked up from germline, CDR1 is SGHRS and CDR2 is YFSETQ. Trimming removed 2 bases from V and 2 bases from J, with 11 bases in between. The CDR3 is made up of 14 amino acids. The CDR3 DNA reads TGCGCCAGCAGCTTTCTGGAGGGTACCTACGAGCAGTACTTC. This translates into CASSFLEGTYEQYF.

The rearrangement joins TRBV30 to TRBJ1-6; possibly TRBD1 for D (5 bases). The CDR3 runs 16 residues. From germline, CDR1 is GTSNPN and CDR2 SVGIG (reference sequence). V gave up 3 bases and J gave up 7 bases, with 19 bases separating them. CDR3 protein: CAWRKGPRDPNSPLHF. The CDR3 coding sequence is TGTGCCTGGAGGAAGGGGCCTAGGGATCCCAATTCACCCCTCCACTTT.

This clone was detected a few times. The CDR3 spells CASSIGTGSSYEQYF. The CDR3 nucleotides are TGCGCCAGCAGCATCGGGACAGGTAGCTCCTACGAGCAGTACTTC. This chain joins TRBV5-1 and TRBJ2-7, with 8 bases fitting TRBD1. CDR3 length: 15 residues. Germline lookup yields CDR1 SGHRS and CDR2 YFSETQ. V lost 4 bases to trimming and J lost 0 bases; unmatched junction nucleotides: 6.

The chain joins TRBV7-6 to TRBJ2-7, with TRBD2 as a possible D gene (6 bases). V was pared by 5 bases and J by 3 bases, with 11 bases between. This CDR3 has 13 residues. Germline V gene data show CDR1 as SGHVS and CDR2 as FNYEAQ. CDR3 sequence (DNA): TGTGCCAGCAGCCGTGGGACTTACTACGAGCAGTACTTC. Protein: CASSRGTYYEQYF.

This chain connects TRBV6-5 to TRBJ2-5; a possible D gene is TRBD1 (6 bases). The J call may be faulty, since TRBJ2-7 better matches the DNA end. Germline V gives CDR1 MNHEY, CDR2 SVGAGI. The CDR3 contains 16 residues. The CDR3, as DNA: TGTGCCAGCAGTTACACCCCTACAGGGCCTTTTTACGAGCAGTACTTC. Protein: CASSYTPTGPFYEQYF.

CDR3 bases: TGTGCCAGCAGTCGGACAGGGGTGGGGTATGGCTACACCTTC. Translation: CASSRTGVGYGYTF. This rearrangement joins TRBV6-6 to TRBJ1-2, with TRBD1 matching over 9 bases. The germline V gene encodes CDR1 MNHNY and CDR2 SVGAGI (reference sequence). This CDR3 has 14 amino acids. The V segment lost 5 bases and the J segment 5 bases; nucleotides outside the gene matches: 6.

This clone was counted between two and nine times. The gene calls are TRBV11-2 and TRBJ1-1; D remains unclear. Trimming shortened V by 0 bases and J by 5 bases, and 16 bases separated the two germline ends. Looked up from germline, CDR1 is SGHAT and CDR2 is FQNNGV. CDR3 length equals 16 residues. Written as DNA, the CDR3 is TGTGCCAGCAGCTTAGATCACACCTACCTGAGGACTGAAGCTTTCTTT. Amino acid sequence: CASSLDHTYLRTEAFF.

The chain carries TRBV6-1 and TRBJ1-2, with D unresolved. Between the trimmed V and J ends, which lost 3 bases and 1 base, there was a span of 12 bases. This CDR3 contains 15 residues. Germline V CDR1 and CDR2: MNHNS, SASEGT. The CDR3 nucleotides read TGTGCCAGCAGTGATGGAGGGTGGAATAACTATGGCTACACCTTC. This gives the protein CASSDGGWNNYGYTF.

This chain connects TRBV2 to TRBJ1-2; no definite D call. CDR1 is SNHLY and CDR2 is FYNNEI in the germline V gene. The CDR3 consists of 10 residues. The V end was cut by 9 bases, the J end by 7 bases, with 9 bases between. Here the CDR3 reads CASLDFGYTF. CDR3 DNA sequence: TGTGCCAGTTTGGACTTTGGCTACACCTTC.